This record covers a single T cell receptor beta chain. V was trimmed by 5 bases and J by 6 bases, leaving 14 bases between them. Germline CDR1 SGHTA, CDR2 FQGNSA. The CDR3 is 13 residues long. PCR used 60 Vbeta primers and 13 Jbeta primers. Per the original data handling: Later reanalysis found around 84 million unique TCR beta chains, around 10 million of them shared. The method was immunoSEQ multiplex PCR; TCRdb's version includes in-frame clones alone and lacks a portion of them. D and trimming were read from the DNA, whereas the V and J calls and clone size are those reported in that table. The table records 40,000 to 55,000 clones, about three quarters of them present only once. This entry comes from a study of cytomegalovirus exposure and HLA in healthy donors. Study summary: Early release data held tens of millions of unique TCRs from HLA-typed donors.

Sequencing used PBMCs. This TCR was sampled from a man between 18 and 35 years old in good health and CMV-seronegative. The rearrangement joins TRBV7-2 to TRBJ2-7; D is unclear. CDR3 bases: TGTGCCAGCAGCCCATACATCAACAGCGAGCAGTACTTC. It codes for CASSPYINSEQYF.